Below are 30 T cell receptor beta chains sequenced from a single sample in a study of blood T cell repertoires in COVID-19. Clones were read by immunoSEQ multiplex PCR, and TCRdb kept only the in-frame ones, dropping some. The sample has roughly 190,000 clones; 80% to 85% are singletons. Sample: peripheral blood. These receptors were collected from a human donor with acute or convalescent COVID-19. The donor label of this sample is uncertain.

This chain links TRBV3-1 (or the pseudogene TRBV3-2) with TRBJ2-5, with a possible D match to TRBD2 (5 bases). V gave up 4 bases and J gave up 9 bases, with 15 bases separating them. Germline CDR1 is LGHDT and CDR2 is YNNKEL (reference sequence). The CDR3 spans 13 residues. The CDR3 region has the DNA TGTGCCAGCAGCCGGGAGAACGTAGTGGCCCAGTACTTC. It specifies CASSRENVVAQYF.

The V call is TRBV25-1, the J call TRBJ2-3, with D maybe TRBD1 (6 bases). This CDR3 spans 16 amino acids. Germline-derived CDR1 and CDR2 are MGHDK and SYGVNS. The V end was cut by 5 bases, the J end by 2 bases, with 17 bases between. The CDR3 DNA reads as TGTGCCAGCAGTAACACAGGGAGAGGGGACACAGATACGCAGTATTTT. Amino acid sequence: CASSNTGRGDTDTQYF.

This chain connects TRBV28 to TRBJ2-5; 11 positions match TRBD1. This CDR3 has 14 amino acids. The ends lost 5 bases at V and 4 bases at J; junction bases unmatched: 3. Germline-derived CDR1 and CDR2 are MDHEN and SYDVKM. In DNA form, the CDR3 reads TGTGCCAGCAGTGGACAGGGGGCTATAGAGACCCAGTACTTC. As protein: CASSGQGAIETQYF.

V usage is TRBV5-1 and J usage is TRBJ1-6, with D unresolved. Looked up from germline, CDR1 is SGHRS and CDR2 is YFSETQ. Trimming stripped 4 bases from V and 10 bases from J, with 18 bases between. The CDR3 covers 15 residues. This CDR3 is CASSAGEGSHSPLHF. CDR3 nucleotide sequence: TGCGCCAGCAGCGCGGGTGAGGGAAGTCACTCACCCCTCCACTTT. The full variable domain, its missing parts supplied by reference TRBV5-1 and TRBJ1-6, is KAGVTQTPRYLIKTRGQQVTLSCSPISGHRSVSWYQQTPGQGLQFLFEYFSETQRNKGNFPGRFSGRQFSNSRSEMNVSTLELGDSALYLCASSAGEGSHSPLHFGNGTRLTVT.

This rearrangement joins TRBV2 to TRBJ2-7; 13 bases are shared with TRBD2. The CDR3 has 17 amino acids. After removal of 7 bases from V and 3 bases from J, the junction contained 12 bases not matched to a gene. Germline V lookup: CDR1 SNHLY, CDR2 FYNNEI. The CDR3 coding sequence is TGTGCCAGCAACTTCGGACTAGCGGGAGCGGGTTTCTACGAGCAGTACTTC. Residues: CASNFGLAGAGFYEQYF.

The chain links TRBV7-9 to TRBJ2-1, with a possible D match to TRBD2 (6 bases). Trimming shortened V by 3 bases and J by 9 bases, and 15 bases separated the two germline ends. The CDR3 consists of 14 residues. Germline CDR1 reads SEHNR; CDR2 reads FQNEAQ (reference sequence). CDR3 coding DNA: TGTGCCAGCAGCTTGGGAGGTGGGTGGCTTGAGCAGTTCTTC. Its translation: CASSLGGGWLEQFF.

The chain links TRBV7-9 to TRBJ2-5; 7 nucleotides align to TRBD1. The CDR3 spans 18 residues. Unmatched junction bases numbered 14, after V lost 2 bases and J lost 2 bases. Per the germline V gene, CDR1 is SEHNR and CDR2 is FQNEAQ (reference sequence). DNA of the CDR3: TGTGCCAGCAGCTTAACAGGGGACCCGAATCGTGGACAAGAGACCCAGTACTTC. Translating gives CASSLTGDPNRGQETQYF.

The rearrangement joins TRBV18 to TRBJ2-7; 7 bases map to TRBD1. The germline CDR1 and CDR2 sequences are KGHSH and LQKENI. V dropped 3 bases and J dropped 3; count of bases not matched to a gene: 2. The CDR3 length is 13 residues. The CDR3 sequence is CASSPGTDYEQYF. CDR3 in DNA: TGTGCCAGCTCACCCGGGACAGACTACGAGCAGTACTTC.

The rearrangement uses TRBV30 and TRBJ1-6; tentatively, D is TRBD1 (6 bases). Trimming cost V 5 bases and J 4 bases, with 15 bases left between them. Germline V CDR1 and CDR2: GTSNPN, SVGIG (reference sequence). The CDR3 loop spans 15 amino acids. CDR3 residues: CAWDQGLGYNSPLHF. The CDR3 nucleotides are TGTGCCTGGGATCAGGGGTTAGGATATAATTCACCCCTCCACTTT.

The CDR3 nucleotides are TGTGCCAGCAGTTATGACAGGGCTTATGGCTACACCTTC. This gives the protein CASSYDRAYGYTF. The chain is built from TRBV6-2 or TRBV6-3 and TRBJ1-2, with 7 nucleotides matching TRBD1. Germline CDR1 is MNHEY and CDR2 is SVGEGT. The CDR3 runs to 13 residues. V lost 3 bases, J lost 5 bases, and 3 bases stayed unmatched.

This clone was seen a single time. V gene TRBV19 combines with J gene TRBJ1-2; unclear D gene. The CDR3 runs to 12 residues. Trimming shortened V by 3 bases and J by 1 base, and 3 bases separated the two germline ends. Germline V CDR1 and CDR2: LNHDA, SQIVND (reference sequence). DNA for the CDR3: TGTGCCAGTAGTATCAGTAACTATGGCTACACCTTC. The encoded protein is CASSISNYGYTF.

The table lists this clone with a few counts. The chain employs TRBV11-2 and TRBJ1-2; D ambiguous. This CDR3 is built from 13 residues. The germline V and J ends were trimmed by 2 bases and 5 bases, with 9 bases remaining between them. Per germline, CDR1 SGHAT and CDR2 FQNNGV. In DNA, the CDR3 is TGTGCCAGCAGCTTACCCGGGGATTATGGCTACACCTTC. Translation: CASSLPGDYGYTF.

This rearrangement joins TRBV6-5 to TRBJ2-7, with 9 bases fitting TRBD2. Germline V CDR1 and CDR2: MNHEY, SVGAGI. The CDR3 runs 16 residues. V was pared by 2 bases and J by 2 bases, with 7 bases of the junction left unmatched. The CDR3 region is CASSYVDLAGAYEQYF. The DNA of the CDR3 is TGTGCCAGCAGTTACGTCGATTTAGCGGGGGCCTACGAGCAGTACTTC.

In nucleotides, the CDR3 is TGTGCCAGCCGCCGGGACAGCTATGAAAAACTGTTTTTT. It codes for CASRRDSYEKLFF. The chain couples TRBV12-3 or TRBV12-4 to TRBJ1-4, with 7 bases fitting TRBD1. Trimming removed 8 bases from V and 6 bases from J; junction bases left unmatched: 6. The CDR3 is made up of 13 amino acids.

In its sample, this clone was seen once. The genes are TRBV19 and TRBJ1-4, with TRBD1 matching 9 bases. Unmatched junction bases numbered 8, after V lost 0 bases and J lost 6 bases. The germline V gene encodes CDR1 LNHDA and CDR2 SQIVND (reference sequence). The CDR3 consists of 17 residues. CDR3 sequence (DNA): TGTGCCAGTAGTATAGACGGGACAGGGTTGTTAGATGAAAAACTGTTTTTT. It is translated as CASSIDGTGLLDEKLFF. The full variable domain, rest sourced from reference TRBV19 and TRBJ1-4, is DGGITQSPKYLFRKEGQNVTLSCEQNLNHDAMYWYRQDPGQGLRLIYYSQIVNDFQKGDIAEGYSVSREKKESFPLTVTSAQKNPTAFYLCASSIDGTGLLDEKLFFGSGTQLSVL.

The chain couples TRBV6-5 to TRBJ2-7; TRBD1 matches at 9 bases. Germline assignment: CDR1 MNHEY and CDR2 SVGAGI. The V and J ends lost 6 bases and 7 bases, in that order; junction bases with no gene match: 10. This CDR3 is 14 amino acids long. CDR3 nucleotides: TGTGCCAGCAGCACCGGGACAGGGAGACGGGAGCAGTACTTC. Translation gives CASSTGTGRREQYF.

The chain carries TRBV30 and TRBJ2-1; 7 bases line up with TRBD2. The CDR3 has 14 amino acids. J was trimmed by 3 bases and V by 2 bases; bases with no gene match: 4. Germline CDR1 reads GTSNPN; CDR2 reads SVGIG (reference sequence). CDR3 loop: CAWSPKRDYNEQFF. The DNA for the CDR3 is TGTGCCTGGAGTCCAAAGCGGGACTACAATGAGCAGTTCTTC.

The V call is TRBV30, the J call TRBJ1-2; no definite D call. This CDR3 has 13 amino acids. V gave up 4 bases and J gave up 7 bases, with 16 bases separating them. The germline V gene encodes CDR1 GTSNPN and CDR2 SVGIG (reference sequence). The CDR3 protein is CAWNGGEGAGYTF. The CDR3 DNA reads TGTGCCTGGAATGGCGGGGAGGGTGCTGGCTACACCTTC. Supplemented by reference TRBV30 and TRBJ1-2, the full variable domain reads SQTIHQWPATLVQPVGSPLSLECTVEGTSNPNLYWYRQAAGRGLQLLFYSVGIGQISSEVPQNLSASRPQDRQFILSSKKLLLSDSGFYLCAWNGGEGAGYTFGSGTRLTVV.

The V gene is TRBV6-4, the J gene TRBJ1-1; D unclear. The CDR3 sequence is 15 residues long. The germline gives CDR1 MRHNA, CDR2 SNTAGT. V was pared by 8 bases and J by 5 bases, with 21 bases between. The CDR3 is CASCRGLAHWTEAFF. Here the CDR3 DNA reads TGTGCCAGCTGTCGAGGGCTTGCTCACTGGACTGAAGCTTTCTTT.

The genes are TRBV27 and TRBJ1-2, with D unresolved. There are 14 residues in the CDR3. The germline V gene encodes CDR1 MNHEY and CDR2 SMNVEV (reference sequence). The V end lost 4 bases, the J end lost 3 bases, and 12 bases lay between the germline ends. The CDR3 region has the DNA TGTGCCAGCAGTTCGGCGGGGTCGGACTATGGCTACACCTTC. It is translated as CASSSAGSDYGYTF.

This chain connects TRBV7-2 to TRBJ2-7, with 9 nucleotides matching TRBD1. The CDR3 is 16 amino acids. V was clipped by 3 bases and J by 5 bases; unmatched bases: 11. The germline V gene has CDR1 SGHTA and CDR2 FQGNSA. The CDR3 nucleotides are TGTGCCAGCAGCTTGACCGAACAGGGGGCAAGCCACGAGCAGTACTTC. It translates to CASSLTEQGASHEQYF.

The chain employs TRBV27 and TRBJ2-6; D not resolved. The CDR3 extends over 15 amino acids. V shed 4 bases and J shed 0 bases, with 7 bases lying between them. Germline V gene data show CDR1 as MNHEY and CDR2 as SMNVEV (reference sequence). This CDR3 reads CASSYRFSGANVLTF. For the CDR3, the DNA is TGTGCCAGCAGTTATCGGTTCTCTGGGGCCAACGTCCTGACTTTC.

Concerning this clone itself: The germline gene is not matched at one end of the junction; a read error may be the cause. This chain connects TRBV3-1 (or the pseudogene TRBV3-2) to TRBJ1-4; D remains ambiguous. The germline gives CDR1 LGHDT, CDR2 YNNKEL (reference sequence). The CDR3 consists of 14 residues. CDR3 DNA: TGTGCCAGCAGCCAAGACGGGTCTAAGGAAAAACTGTTTTTT. It translates to CASSQDGSKEKLFF.

The chain joins TRBV3-1 (or the pseudogene TRBV3-2) to TRBJ2-3; TRBD2 is a possible D gene (6 bases). V lost 0 bases, J lost 1 base, and 17 bases lay in between. Germline-derived CDR1 and CDR2 are LGHDT and YNNKEL (reference sequence). This CDR3 has 18 amino acids. CDR3 nucleotide sequence: TGTGCCAGCAGCCAAGATGAGCGGGTACCTCAACGCACAGATACGCAGTATTTT. Translated, it gives CASSQDERVPQRTDTQYF.

The rearrangement joins TRBV30 to TRBJ1-4; D possibly corresponds to TRBD1 (5 bases). V lost 5 bases and J lost 5, with 15 bases in between. Germline CDR1 GTSNPN, CDR2 SVGIG (reference sequence). CDR3 size: 14 residues. The CDR3 DNA reads TGTGCCTGGGGATCCACAGGTTTAAATGAAAAACTGTTTTTT. Translating gives CAWGSTGLNEKLFF.

This clone was detected only a few times. The chain recombines TRBV7-9 with TRBJ1-2; weak D call: TRBD1 (6 bases). V shed 4 bases and J shed 4 bases, with 16 bases lying between them. Germline CDR1 and CDR2: SEHNR and FQNEAQ (reference sequence). The CDR3 contains 15 residues. This CDR3 reads CASSSLQGGVYGYTF. The CDR3 region has the DNA TGTGCCAGCAGCTCCCTACAGGGAGGGGTCTATGGCTACACCTTC.

The chain recombines TRBV2 with TRBJ2-3, with no clear D. V dropped 2 bases and J dropped 8 bases, with 11 bases sitting between them. The germline CDR1 and CDR2 sequences are SNHLY and FYNNEI. This CDR3 spans 13 amino acids. The CDR3 reads CASSEPESGTQYF. CDR3 DNA sequence: TGTGCCAGCAGTGAACCGGAGTCCGGTACGCAGTATTTT.

The CDR3 region has the DNA TGTGCCTGGAGGGGGTCCAGGGGCGCCGAGCAGTACTTC. Its translation is CAWRGSRGAEQYF. This rearrangement joins TRBV30 to TRBJ2-7; perhaps TRBD1 as D (6 bases). Per germline, CDR1 GTSNPN and CDR2 SVGIG (reference sequence). V was pared by 3 bases and J by 6 bases, with 15 bases between. CDR3 length equals 13 residues.

The rearrangement joins TRBV27 to TRBJ2-1, with 8 nucleotides matching TRBD1. Germline-derived CDR1 and CDR2 are MNHEY and SMNVEV (reference sequence). The V gene end was trimmed by 6 bases and the J gene end by 8 bases; junction bases not matched to a gene: 9. The CDR3 totals 14 residues. The CDR3 region is CASSRGQGGYEQFF. The CDR3 DNA reads TGTGCCAGCAGCCGAGGACAGGGCGGGTATGAGCAGTTCTTC.

The rearrangement links TRBV3-1 (or the pseudogene TRBV3-2) to TRBJ2-7; D might be TRBD1 (6 bases). The CDR3 covers 12 residues. In germline, CDR1 is LGHDT, CDR2 YNNKEL (reference sequence). Trimming removed 6 bases at V and 0 bases at J, with 6 bases between. CDR3 loop: CASRTGSYEQYF. In nucleotides, the CDR3 is TGTGCCAGCAGGACAGGCTCCTACGAGCAGTACTTC.